A single sample is the source of the 17 T cell receptor beta chains below, sequenced in a study of shared clonotypes between healthy human individuals. Sequencing was performed with immunoSEQ multiplex PCR; in TCRdb, only in-frame clones are kept and a portion is missing. Here the sample spans around 610,000 clones, about 96% being singletons. Positively selected for CCR7, the CD45RO-negative cells used as naive CD8 cells excluded terminally differentiated effector memory CD45RA+ cells. The sequencing input was naive CD8+ T cells sorted from blood. These TCRs come from a woman aged 25 to 45 in good health.

The chain carries TRBV27 and TRBJ2-1; D ambiguous. Germline lookup yields CDR1 MNHEY and CDR2 SMNVEV (reference sequence). This CDR3 is built from 14 residues. The V gene lost 1 base and the J gene lost 3 bases, with 7 bases spanning the gap. DNA of the CDR3: TGTGCCAGCAGTTTATGGGCCGGCTACAATGAGCAGTTCTTC. This translates into CASSLWAGYNEQFF.

The genes are TRBV29-1 and TRBJ2-7; the match to TRBD2 covers 9 bases. CDR3 length equals 12 residues. From germline, CDR1 is SQVTM and CDR2 ANQGSEA. The J segment lost 3 bases and the V segment lost 7 bases, leaving 4 bases of the junction unmatched. Written as DNA, the CDR3 is TGCAGCGCGGGAGCGGGAGGCTACGAGCAGTACTTC. It specifies CSAGAGGYEQYF.

This clone occurred once. V and J are TRBV4-1 and TRBJ2-3; D is unresolved. Trimming removed 3 bases from V and 5 bases from J, with 6 bases in between. The germline gives CDR1 MGHRA, CDR2 YSYEKL. This CDR3 spans 12 amino acids. CDR3 in DNA: TGCGCCAGCAGCCACTGGGGAGATACGCAGTATTTT. Translation gives CASSHWGDTQYF.

The V and J genes are TRBV6-4 and TRBJ2-7, with TRBD2 matching over 14 bases. This CDR3 has 17 amino acids. Germline V gene sequence: CDR1 MRHNA, CDR2 SNTAGT. V was pared by 4 bases and J by 4 bases, with 9 bases of the junction left unmatched. Here the CDR3 DNA reads TGTGCCAGCAGTGGGACTAGCGGGAGGACCCCGCCGTACGAGCAGTACTTC. Amino acids: CASSGTSGRTPPYEQYF.

The V gene is TRBV15, the J gene TRBJ2-7, with D perhaps TRBD2 (5 bases). CDR1 and CDR2 (germline): LNHNV, YYDKDF (reference sequence). This CDR3 spans 13 amino acids. The ends were cut back, 8 bases at V and 4 bases at J, with 15 bases in the middle. The chain's CDR3 is CATSTRTHYEQYF. The CDR3 DNA sequence: TGTGCCACCTCTACCCGGACTCATTACGAGCAGTACTTC.

The chain carries TRBV11-2 and TRBJ1-4, with a possible D match to TRBD1 (6 bases). The CDR3 covers 15 residues. Germline lookup yields CDR1 SGHAT and CDR2 FQNNGV. V shed 0 bases and J shed 8 bases, with 13 bases lying between them. The CDR3 DNA reads as TGTGCCAGCAGCTTAGAGTTGGGGGCGAACGAAAAACTGTTTTTT. Protein product: CASSLELGANEKLFF.

The gene calls are TRBV5-4 and TRBJ2-5; TRBD1 matches 8 bases. V dropped 3 bases and J dropped 2; count of bases not matched to a gene: 3. CDR1 SGHNT and CDR2 YYREEE come from the germline V gene (reference sequence). The CDR3 contains 14 residues. The CDR3 DNA is TGTGCCAGCAGCTCTGACAGGGGACAAGAGACCCAGTACTTC. Its protein is CASSSDRGQETQYF.

The V and J genes are TRBV28 and TRBJ2-7; 7 positions match TRBD2. V shed 7 bases, J shed 5 bases, and the junction held 17 bases outside the gene matches. Germline V lookup: CDR1 MDHEN, CDR2 SYDVKM. The CDR3 sequence is 16 residues long. The CDR3 DNA sequence: TGTGCCAGCACCGGGATAGGGGAGGGCTTAAAGGACGAGCAGTACTTC. It specifies CASTGIGEGLKDEQYF.

The chain has TRBV7-9 and TRBJ2-7; D is ambiguous. Germline V gene lookup returns CDR1 SEHNR and CDR2 FQNEAQ (reference sequence). The CDR3 is 13 amino acids. Trimming removed 8 bases from V and 0 bases from J, with 11 bases in between. The CDR3 sequence is CASGNSSSYEQYF. The CDR3 DNA is TGTGCCAGCGGGAACTCGAGCTCCTACGAGCAGTACTTC.

This clone was observed once. CDR3: CASSLTGLNTEAFF. As DNA, the CDR3 is TGTGCCAGCAGTTTAACTGGTCTTAACACTGAAGCTTTCTTT. J is TRBJ1-1 and V is TRBV28; D call uncertain. V was cut by 2 bases and J by 2 bases, with 9 bases left in between. The CDR3 covers 14 residues. Germline lookup yields CDR1 MDHEN and CDR2 SYDVKM.

The count of this clone is one. This chain links TRBV2 with TRBJ2-3; 10 nucleotides align to TRBD2. The CDR3 sequence is 16 residues long. Germline-derived CDR1 and CDR2 are SNHLY and FYNNEI. The V and J ends lost 6 bases and 6 bases, in that order; junction bases with no gene match: 12. The CDR3, as DNA: TGTGCCAGCAGCGAGATAGCGGGAGGCACATTGGATACGCAGTATTTT. Translation: CASSEIAGGTLDTQYF.

The gene calls are TRBV5-6 and TRBJ2-7; D is uncertain. The CDR3 covers 12 residues. Trimming removed 2 bases from V and 6 bases from J, with 9 bases in between. Germline CDR1 is SGHDT and CDR2 is YYEEEE. CDR3 DNA sequence: TGTGCCAGCAGCTTCATCACTTCCGAGCAGTACTTC. It is translated as CASSFITSEQYF.

Concerning this clone: Since the CDR3 does not end with the conserved phenylalanine or tryptophan, this likely comes from a read error. The DNA is left out, because the CDR3 cannot be placed on it with certainty; the CDR3 is given as TCRdb lists it. V gene TRBV9 combines with J gene TRBJ2-7; TRBD1, the D gene given by the table, was not confirmed from the DNA. The germline CDR1 and CDR2 sequences are SGDLS and YYNGEE. From its first to its last residue, the CDR3 has 9 amino acids. CDR3 residues: CASSATGLI.

The genes are TRBV28 and TRBJ2-5; TRBD1 or TRBD2 may be the D gene (5 bases each). The CDR3 has 14 amino acids. Germline V gene sequence: CDR1 MDHEN, CDR2 SYDVKM. V was shortened by 1 base and J by 4 bases, with 10 bases between the two germline ends. This CDR3 is CASSLLLGAETQYF. The CDR3 DNA is TGTGCCAGCAGTTTATTACTAGGGGCAGAGACCCAGTACTTC.

The CDR3 reads CASSPGTGSGELFF. In DNA, the CDR3 is TGTGCCAGCAGCCCTGGGACAGGTTCAGGGGAGCTGTTTTTT. V usage is TRBV5-4 and J usage is TRBJ2-2; TRBD1 aligns across 8 bases. Trimming took 4 bases from V and 8 from J; bases not matched to a gene: 7. In germline, CDR1 is SGHNT, CDR2 YYREEE (reference sequence). The CDR3 sequence is 14 residues long.

The chain has TRBV7-9 and TRBJ2-5; perhaps D is TRBD1 or TRBD2 (5 bases each). The CDR3 sequence is 19 residues long. Germline assignment: CDR1 SEHNR and CDR2 FQNEAQ (reference sequence). Trimming shortened V by 5 bases and J by 1 base, and 26 bases separated the two germline ends. The DNA for the CDR3 is TGTGCCAGCAGCCAAGCTTATCATGACGGCAGGGAGAGCCAAGAGACCCAGTACTTC. Amino acid sequence: CASSQAYHDGRESQETQYF.

The rearrangement uses TRBV4-1 and TRBJ2-7, with 8 bases identical to TRBD2. Germline CDR1 MGHRA, CDR2 YSYEKL. There are 16 residues in the CDR3. Trimming removed 4 bases from V and 2 bases from J; junction bases left unmatched: 10. CDR3 amino acids: CASSLRASGSPYEQYF. In DNA form, the CDR3 reads TGCGCCAGCAGCCTACGGGCTAGCGGGTCCCCCTACGAGCAGTACTTC.